This TCR beta chain was retrieved from a study of shared clonotypes between healthy human individuals. General study points: The study sampled only blood, and tissue repertoires likely differ. About 5% of naive CD4 clonotypes were shared across several donors.

V shed 3 bases, J shed 0 bases, and the junction held 7 bases outside the gene matches. This CDR3 comprises 17 residues. CDR1 is LNHDA, CDR2 SQIVND, per germline (reference sequence). The sorted-subset replicate PCRs were given roughly 200 ng DNA, which is approximately 30,000 T cell genomes. Clones were sequenced by immunoSEQ multiplex PCR, and TCRdb holds only the in-frame ones, with some missing. The data show about 380,000 clones, with around 96% seen just once and 0.32% held by the top ten. A word on this clone: Its antigen remains unknown.

Material for sequencing was memory CD8+ T cells sorted from blood. The subset was: CD45RO+ cells pooled with CCR7-negative TemRA cells. The chain is built from TRBV19 and TRBJ1-1; 10 bases line up with TRBD1. This TCR derives from a man under 40 in good health. Here the CDR3 DNA reads TGTGCCAGTAGTATGACAGGGGGCGGGGGTATGAACACTGAAGCTTTCTTT. Residues: CASSMTGGGGMNTEAFF.